The T cell receptor (beta chain) under discussion was sequenced for a study of identifying expanded T cells in peripheral blood. The CDR3 contains 13 residues. Germline trimming cut 5 bases from V and 7 bases from J; bases unmatched to any gene: 7. CDR1 is SGHRS and CDR2 is YFSETQ in the germline V gene. Here immunoSEQ multiplex PCR was the method, and the copy in TCRdb shows in-frame clones only, minus some. The data contain about 58,000 clones, about 92% of them singletons. This sequence was found in a person between 18 and 75 years old in good health. The chain joins TRBV5-1 to TRBJ1-2; 8 nucleotides line up with TRBD1. The specimen was blood. Here the CDR3 reads CASSLDRAFGYTF. The CDR3 DNA reads TGCGCCAGCAGTCTGGACAGGGCGTTTGGCTACACCTTC.